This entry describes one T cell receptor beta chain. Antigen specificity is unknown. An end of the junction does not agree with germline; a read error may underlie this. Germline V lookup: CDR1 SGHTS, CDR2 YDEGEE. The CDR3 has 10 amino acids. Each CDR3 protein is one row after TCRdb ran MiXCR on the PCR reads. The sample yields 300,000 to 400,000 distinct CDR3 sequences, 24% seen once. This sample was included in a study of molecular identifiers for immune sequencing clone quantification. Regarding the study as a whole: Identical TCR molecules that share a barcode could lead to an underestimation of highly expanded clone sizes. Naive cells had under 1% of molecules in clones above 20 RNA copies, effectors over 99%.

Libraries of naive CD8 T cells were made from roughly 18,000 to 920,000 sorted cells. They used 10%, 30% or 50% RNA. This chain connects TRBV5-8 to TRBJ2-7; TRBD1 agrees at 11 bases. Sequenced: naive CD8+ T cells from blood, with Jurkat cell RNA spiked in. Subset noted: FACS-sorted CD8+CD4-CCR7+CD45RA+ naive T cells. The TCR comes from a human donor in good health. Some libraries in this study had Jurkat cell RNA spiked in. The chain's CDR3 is CASSSGTGGF. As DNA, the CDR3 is TGTGCCAGCAGCTCCGGGACAGGGGGGTTC.